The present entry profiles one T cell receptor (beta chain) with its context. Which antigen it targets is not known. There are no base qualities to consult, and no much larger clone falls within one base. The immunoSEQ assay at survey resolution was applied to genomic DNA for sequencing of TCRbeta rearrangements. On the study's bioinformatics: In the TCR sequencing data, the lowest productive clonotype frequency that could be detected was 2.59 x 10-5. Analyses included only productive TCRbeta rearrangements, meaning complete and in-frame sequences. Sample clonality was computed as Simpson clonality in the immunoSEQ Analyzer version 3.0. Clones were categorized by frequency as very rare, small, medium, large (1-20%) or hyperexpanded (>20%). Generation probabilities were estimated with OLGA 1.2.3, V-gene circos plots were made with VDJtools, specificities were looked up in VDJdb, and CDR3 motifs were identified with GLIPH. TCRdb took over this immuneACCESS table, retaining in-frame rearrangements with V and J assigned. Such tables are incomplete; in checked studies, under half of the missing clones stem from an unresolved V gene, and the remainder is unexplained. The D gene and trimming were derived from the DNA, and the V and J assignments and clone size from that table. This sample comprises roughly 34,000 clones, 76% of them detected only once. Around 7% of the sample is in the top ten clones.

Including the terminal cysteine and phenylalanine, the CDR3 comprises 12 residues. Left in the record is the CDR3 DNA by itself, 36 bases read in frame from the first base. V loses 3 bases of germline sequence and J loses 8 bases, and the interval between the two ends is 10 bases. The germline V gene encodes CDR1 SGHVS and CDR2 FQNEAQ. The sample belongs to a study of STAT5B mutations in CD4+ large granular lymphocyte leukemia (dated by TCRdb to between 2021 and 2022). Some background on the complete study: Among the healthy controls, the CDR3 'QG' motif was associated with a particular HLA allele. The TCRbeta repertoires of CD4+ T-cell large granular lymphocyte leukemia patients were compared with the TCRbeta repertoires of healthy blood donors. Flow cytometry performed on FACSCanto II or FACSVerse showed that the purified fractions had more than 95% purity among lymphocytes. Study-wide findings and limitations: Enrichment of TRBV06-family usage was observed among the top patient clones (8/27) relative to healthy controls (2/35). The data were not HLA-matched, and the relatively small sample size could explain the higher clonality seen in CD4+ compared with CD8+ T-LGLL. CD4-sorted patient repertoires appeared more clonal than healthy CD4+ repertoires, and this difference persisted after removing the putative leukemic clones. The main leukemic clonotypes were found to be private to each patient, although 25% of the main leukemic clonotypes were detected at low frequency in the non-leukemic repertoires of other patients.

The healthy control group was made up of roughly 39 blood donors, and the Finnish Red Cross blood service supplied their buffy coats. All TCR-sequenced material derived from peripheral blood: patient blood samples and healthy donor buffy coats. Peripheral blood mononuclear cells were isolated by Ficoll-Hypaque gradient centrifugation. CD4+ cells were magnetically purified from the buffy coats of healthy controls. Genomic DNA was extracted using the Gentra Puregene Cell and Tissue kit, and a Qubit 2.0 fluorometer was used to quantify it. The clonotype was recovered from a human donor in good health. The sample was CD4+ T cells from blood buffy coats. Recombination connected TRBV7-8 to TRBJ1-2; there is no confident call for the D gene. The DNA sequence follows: TGTGCCAGCAGCTTGGACCCGGCGGGCTACACCTTC. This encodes CASSLDPAGYTF.